This T cell receptor beta chain was sequenced in a study of OX40 agonist ivuxolimab in advanced cancers. Study results and caveats: Circulating CD4+ and CD8+ T cells showed clonal expansion by week 6 at 0.1 to 3.0 mg/kg.

This clone showed up just a few times. Its matching antigen is unknown. Libraries were prepared by immunoSEQ multiplex PCR; TCRdb keeps only in-frame clonotypes and omits some of them. The repertoire holds tens of thousands of clones, with about 88% as singletons. The source material was CD4+ or CD8+ T cells sorted from blood, sampled in a trial of the OX40 agonist ivuxolimab. The TCR sequence derives from an adult with an advanced solid tumor such as melanoma, head and neck, liver or kidney cancer.

CDR3 coding DNA: TGTGCCAGTAGTGACCAAGAGACCCAGTACTTC. It codes for CASSDQETQYF. V usage is TRBV19 and J usage is TRBJ2-5; no definite D call. V was pared by 5 bases and J by 0 bases, with 1 base between. Germline CDR1 and CDR2: LNHDA and SQIVND (reference sequence). The CDR3 has 11 amino acids.